Shown below are 18 T cell receptor beta chains from a single sample sequenced in a study of T cells after posttransplantation cyclophosphamide (dated by TCRdb to the mid-2010s). Library preparation was by the immunoSEQ multiplex PCR assay. TCRdb re-hosts the immuneACCESS table, in-frame sequences only. Its copies lack some clones; in the studies checked, an unresolved V gene accounts for under half of them, and the cause for the rest is not known. The sample counts about 40,000 clones, each observed more than once. The ten largest make up roughly 6.4% of the sample. Sequencing was done on a sample of PBMCs. These TCRs come from a man between 25 and 39 years old in good health and a related stem cell transplant donor.

This clone was picked up many times. The chain has TRBV27 and TRBJ2-1; 15 bases match TRBD2. V gave up 1 base and J gave up 10 bases; unmatched junction bases: 5. This CDR3 has 16 amino acids. Germline CDR1 and CDR2: MNHEY and SMNVEV (reference sequence). The CDR3 is CASSLLGTSGGREQFF. The CDR3 nucleotides read TGTGCCAGCAGTTTATTAGGGACTAGCGGGGGGCGGGAGCAGTTCTTC.

This clone was seen ten or more times. This chain connects TRBV25-1 to TRBJ1-4; 8 bases align to TRBD1. This CDR3 is built from 15 residues. The germline CDR1 and CDR2 sequences are MGHDK and SYGVNS. The trim removed 3 bases at V and 5 bases at J, leaving 5 bases unmatched. CDR3 nucleotides: TGTGCCAGCAGTGACCAGGACAGGGAAAATGAAAAACTGTTTTTT. Residues: CASSDQDRENEKLFF.

This clone was observed a few times. The rearrangement joins TRBV5-1 to TRBJ2-5; TRBD2 matches at 8 bases. J gave up 3 bases and V 2 bases, and 3 bases lay outside the gene matches. CDR1 and CDR2 (germline): SGHRS, YFSETQ. The CDR3 runs to 14 residues. The CDR3 DNA is TGCGCCAGCAGCTTTGCGGGAGGAGAAGAGACCCAGTACTTC. This gives the protein CASSFAGGEETQYF.

This chain joins TRBV12-3 or TRBV12-4 and TRBJ2-3; D is possibly TRBD2 (5 bases). V lost 6 bases and J lost 8, with 9 bases in between. The CDR3 length is 11 residues. The CDR3 DNA reads as TGTGCCAGCAGCCAACTAGGTACGCAGTATTTT. It specifies CASSQLGTQYF.

This clone was detected ten times or more. The chain employs TRBV7-2 and TRBJ1-6; the D is unclear. Trimming took off 1 base at V and 4 bases at J, with 8 bases between the two ends. CDR1 is SGHTA, CDR2 FQGNSA, per germline. This CDR3 is built from 15 residues. CDR3 nucleotides: TGTGCCAGCAGCTTAGATAAGGGTTATAATTCACCCCTCCACTTT. It codes for CASSLDKGYNSPLHF. The whole variable domain, remainder taken from reference TRBV7-2 and TRBJ1-6, is GAGVSQSPSNKVTEKGKDVELRCDPISGHTALYWYRQSLGQGLEFLIYFQGNSAPDKSGLPSDRFSAERTGGSVSTLTIQRTQQEDSAVYLCASSLDKGYNSPLHFGNGTRLTVT.

This clone was detected many times. J is TRBJ1-2 and V is TRBV7-3, with TRBD1 matching over 9 bases. After removal of 0 bases from V and 5 bases from J, the junction contained 4 bases not matched to a gene. Germline V gene data show CDR1 as SGHTA and CDR2 as FQGTGA. This CDR3 has 15 residues. For the CDR3, the DNA is TGTGCCAGCAGCTTAACGGGACAGGGCCCATATGGCTACACCTTC. This sequence encodes CASSLTGQGPYGYTF.

This clone was seen at least ten times. The chain couples TRBV5-1 to TRBJ2-7; no reliable D call. Germline V gene sequence: CDR1 SGHRS, CDR2 YFSETQ. The length of the CDR3 is 13 residues. The germline V and J ends were trimmed by 4 bases and 0 bases, with 8 bases remaining between them. CDR3 sequence: CASSGDTSYEQYF. The CDR3 DNA reads TGCGCCAGCAGCGGAGACACCTCCTACGAGCAGTACTTC.

This clone was picked up many times. The rearrangement joins TRBV19 to TRBJ2-3, with TRBD2 matching 13 bases. Germline V gene data show CDR1 as LNHDA and CDR2 as SQIVND (reference sequence). The CDR3 contains 16 residues. The ends lost 4 bases at V and 3 bases at J; junction bases unmatched: 4. CDR3 loop: CASSKRTSGGTDTQYF. CDR3 sequence (DNA): TGTGCCAGTAGTAAACGGACTAGCGGGGGTACAGATACGCAGTATTTT. Full variable domain (rest looked up from reference TRBV19 and TRBJ2-3): DGGITQSPKYLFRKEGQNVTLSCEQNLNHDAMYWYRQDPGQGLRLIYYSQIVNDFQKGDIAEGYSVSREKKESFPLTVTSAQKNPTAFYLCASSKRTSGGTDTQYFGPGTRLTVL.

This clone was seen a few times. CDR3 loop: CASSPRGRGNTGELFF. DNA for the CDR3: TGCGCCAGCAGCCCCAGGGGTAGGGGGAACACCGGGGAGCTGTTTTTT. This chain connects TRBV4-1 to TRBJ2-2; TRBD1 is a possible D gene (6 bases). Germline CDR1 MGHRA, CDR2 YSYEKL. The CDR3 length is 16 residues. Trimming stripped 4 bases from V and 1 base from J, with 13 bases between.

There are many counts of this clone. The chain recombines TRBV2 with TRBJ2-7; D is uncertain. The germline V gene has CDR1 SNHLY and CDR2 FYNNEI. The CDR3 sequence is 11 residues long. V shed 4 bases and J shed 4 bases, with 5 bases lying between them. For the CDR3, the DNA is TGTGCCAGCAGTGGACTTTACGAGCAGTACTTC. It translates to CASSGLYEQYF.

This clone was recorded many times. J is TRBJ2-7 and V is TRBV5-4, with D perhaps TRBD1 (6 bases). V was cut by 1 base and J by 3 bases, with 11 bases left in between. The CDR3 contains 14 residues. Germline CDR1 SGHNT, CDR2 YYREEE (reference sequence). The CDR3 coding sequence is TGTGCCAGCAGCTTGAGGCAGGGGAACTACGAGCAGTACTTC. As protein: CASSLRQGNYEQYF.

The table lists this clone with many counts. The chain links TRBV10-3 to TRBJ1-6, with no clear D. The CDR3 runs 17 residues. Trimming took off 0 bases at V and 6 bases at J, with 15 bases between the two ends. Germline V gene sequence: CDR1 ENHRY, CDR2 SYGVKD. Here the CDR3 reads CAISESGVRETNSPLHF. DNA of the CDR3: TGTGCCATCAGTGAGTCTGGGGTGCGGGAGACTAATTCACCCCTCCACTTT.

This clone was observed at least ten times. This chain connects TRBV5-1 to TRBJ1-1, with D perhaps TRBD1 (5 bases). The CDR3 spans 15 residues. Per germline, CDR1 SGHRS and CDR2 YFSETQ. Deletions cut 4 bases from V and 5 bases from J, with 18 bases between. CDR3 coding DNA: TGCGCCAGCAGCCATCCGAACGTGGGGGGGACTGAAGCTTTCTTT. It translates to CASSHPNVGGTEAFF.

This clone was recorded at least ten times. The V call is TRBV6-6, the J call TRBJ2-3; no reliable D call. This CDR3 comprises 14 residues. Germline V gene sequence: CDR1 MNHNY, CDR2 SVGAGI (reference sequence). The V end was cut by 2 bases, the J end by 5 bases, with 11 bases between. The CDR3 protein is CASSYKVGVDTQYF. CDR3 nucleotides: TGTGCCAGCAGTTACAAGGTTGGTGTAGATACGCAGTATTTT.

This clone has ten or more counts. This sequence joins TRBV19 and TRBJ1-2, with no clear D. Trimming stripped 7 bases from V and 4 bases from J, with 16 bases between. Germline V gene data show CDR1 as LNHDA and CDR2 as SQIVND (reference sequence). The CDR3 runs to 14 residues. CDR3 protein: CASTHLGGFYGYTF. The CDR3 DNA is TGTGCCAGTACCCACCTTGGCGGCTTCTATGGCTACACCTTC. The full variable domain, with the rest looked up from reference TRBV19 and TRBJ1-2, is DGGITQSPKYLFRKEGQNVTLSCEQNLNHDAMYWYRQDPGQGLRLIYYSQIVNDFQKGDIAEGYSVSREKKESFPLTVTSAQKNPTAFYLCASTHLGGFYGYTFGSGTRLTVV.

In its sample, this clone was seen a few times. The rearrangement links TRBV2 to TRBJ2-7; D is possibly TRBD1 (6 bases). Looked up from germline, CDR1 is SNHLY and CDR2 is FYNNEI. This CDR3 has 14 amino acids. Trimming shortened V by 2 bases and J by 1 base, and 9 bases separated the two germline ends. In nucleotides, the CDR3 is TGTGCCAGCAGTGAAATAAGGGGGTCCTACGAGCAGTACTTC. Protein: CASSEIRGSYEQYF.

At least ten counts were recorded for this clone. This chain joins TRBV28 and TRBJ2-5; 11 bases line up with TRBD1. After removal of 3 bases from V and 0 bases from J, the junction contained 12 bases not matched to a gene. The CDR3 has 19 amino acids. CDR1 MDHEN and CDR2 SYDVKM come from the germline V gene. This chain's CDR3 is CASSFFYQDRGPYQETQYF. For the CDR3, the DNA is TGTGCCAGCAGTTTTTTCTACCAGGACAGGGGGCCTTACCAAGAGACCCAGTACTTC.

This clone was detected many times. The rearrangement joins TRBV12-3 or TRBV12-4 to TRBJ2-1; 13 bases are shared with TRBD2. The V and J ends lost 5 bases and 6 bases, in that order; junction bases with no gene match: 13. The CDR3 runs to 18 residues. The CDR3 reads CASSAETSGGIRSNEQFF. The CDR3 region has the DNA TGTGCCAGCAGTGCCGAGACTAGCGGGGGGATTCGGTCCAATGAGCAGTTCTTC.